What follows are 11 T cell receptor beta chains derived from one specimen sequenced in a study of shared clonotypes between healthy human individuals. Sequencing was performed with immunoSEQ multiplex PCR; in TCRdb, only in-frame clones are kept and a portion is missing. The table records about 1.1 million clones, roughly 80% of them present only once. Sequencing was done on a sample of memory CD4+ T cells from PBMCs. Subset noted: CD45RA-negative fraction. The source is a man younger than 30 in good health. Some clones in this sample may be carry-over from other donors' samples.

V is TRBV5-6 and J is TRBJ1-2; D perhaps matches TRBD1 (6 bases). V was pared by 0 bases and J by 10 bases, with 16 bases between. This CDR3 region has 14 residues. Germline V gene sequence: CDR1 SGHDT, CDR2 YYEEEE. The CDR3 DNA follows: TGTGCCAGCAGCTTGGGTTTTTTGACAGGAGACTACACCTTC. Its translation: CASSLGFLTGDYTF. Combining the CDR3 with reference TRBV5-6 and TRBJ1-2 gives the whole variable domain DAGVTQSPTHLIKTRGQQVTLRCSPKSGHDTVSWYQQALGQGPQFIFQYYEEEERQRGNFPDRFSGHQFPNYSSELNVNALLLGDSALYLCASSLGFLTGDYTFGSGTRLTVV.

The table lists this clone with a count of one. In DNA form, the CDR3 reads TGTGCCAGCAGTTTATGGGCAGGGGAGGTCGGCTACACCTTC. Translated, it gives CASSLWAGEVGYTF. The V call is TRBV28, the J call TRBJ1-2, with D perhaps matching TRBD1 (6 bases). The CDR3 contains 14 residues. V gave up 0 bases and J gave up 8 bases, with 13 bases separating them. Germline V lookup: CDR1 MDHEN, CDR2 SYDVKM.

This clone showed up just a few times. The V call is TRBV6-6, the J call TRBJ1-2; D gene unclear. The V gene's germline CDR1 is MNHNY and CDR2 SVGAGI (reference sequence). With 4 bases removed from V and 8 bases from J, the gap between germline ends came to 14 bases. The length of the CDR3 is 13 residues. Here the CDR3 reads CASSSGLPRGYTF. DNA for the CDR3: TGTGCCAGCAGTTCCGGACTCCCAAGGGGCTACACCTTC.

This clone has only a few counts. The rearrangement joins TRBV5-6 to TRBJ1-3; D call uncertain. Germline CDR1 is SGHDT and CDR2 is YYEEEE. The length of the CDR3 is 14 residues. The V end was cut by 4 bases, the J end by 4 bases, with 12 bases between. DNA of the CDR3: TGTGCCAGCAGCCAGACCCAAACGGGAAACACCATATATTTT. Protein sequence: CASSQTQTGNTIYF. The full variable domain, with the rest looked up from reference TRBV5-6 and TRBJ1-3, is DAGVTQSPTHLIKTRGQQVTLRCSPKSGHDTVSWYQQALGQGPQFIFQYYEEEERQRGNFPDRFSGHQFPNYSSELNVNALLLGDSALYLCASSQTQTGNTIYFGEGSWLTVV.

V is TRBV7-2 and J is TRBJ2-7; 7 nucleotides match TRBD2. V was pared by 5 bases and J by 3 bases, with 7 bases of the junction left unmatched. The CDR3 totals 14 residues. Germline CDR1 and CDR2: SGHTA and FQGNSA. The DNA of the CDR3 is TGTGCCAGCAGCACCGGACTAGTTATCTACGAGCAGTACTTC. It specifies CASSTGLVIYEQYF.

The rearrangement joins TRBV28 to TRBJ2-5; TRBD2 aligns across 7 bases. Germline V gene sequence: CDR1 MDHEN, CDR2 SYDVKM. With 6 bases clipped from V and 5 bases from J, the junction kept 6 bases outside the gene matches. The CDR3 runs 13 residues. CDR3 nucleotides: TGTGCCAGCAGGACTAGCAATGTCGAGACCCAGTACTTC. Amino acid sequence: CASRTSNVETQYF. The entire variable domain, with the rest obtained from reference TRBV28 and TRBJ2-5, is as follows: DVKVTQSSRYLVKRTGEKVFLECVQDMDHENMFWYRQDPGLGLRLIYFSYDVKMKEKGDIPEGYSVSREKKERFSLILESASTNQTSMYLCASRTSNVETQYFGPGTRLLVL.

The V and J genes are TRBV19 and TRBJ1-4; D gene ambiguous. From germline, CDR1 is LNHDA and CDR2 SQIVND (reference sequence). Trimming pared 4 bases from V and 6 bases from J, leaving 9 bases between. This CDR3 spans 13 amino acids. CDR3 region: CASSKDLDEKLFF. In DNA, the CDR3 is TGTGCCAGTAGTAAGGACCTGGATGAAAAACTGTTTTTT. Full variable domain (outside the CDR3, taken from reference TRBV19 and TRBJ1-4): DGGITQSPKYLFRKEGQNVTLSCEQNLNHDAMYWYRQDPGQGLRLIYYSQIVNDFQKGDIAEGYSVSREKKESFPLTVTSAQKNPTAFYLCASSKDLDEKLFFGSGTQLSVL.

The CDR3 DNA is TGTGCCAGCAGCGCCGGACAGGGACCCACAGATACGCAGTATTTT. Its translation: CASSAGQGPTDTQYF. The chain carries TRBV7-9 and TRBJ2-3; the match to TRBD1 covers 8 bases. From germline, CDR1 is SEHNR and CDR2 FQNEAQ (reference sequence). Trimming at V came to 5 bases and at J to 2 bases, leaving 6 bases not matched to a gene. The CDR3 totals 15 residues.

CDR3 in DNA: TGCAGTGCTGGACGGCCAGAGACCCAGTACTTC. Translation gives CSAGRPETQYF. The genes are TRBV20-1 and TRBJ2-5; D not certain. Trimming left V 5 bases short and J 4 bases short, with 8 bases between. Germline V gene sequence: CDR1 DFQATT, CDR2 SNEGSKA (reference sequence). The CDR3 loop spans 11 amino acids.

This sequence joins TRBV2 and TRBJ2-7, with 9 nucleotides matching TRBD1. This CDR3 comprises 15 residues. In germline, CDR1 is SNHLY, CDR2 FYNNEI. The ends lost 5 bases at V and 7 bases at J; junction bases unmatched: 12. The CDR3 region is CASSPTGGAGREQYF. The CDR3 DNA reads as TGTGCCAGCAGTCCCACAGGGGGCGCCGGGAGGGAGCAGTACTTC.

The table lists this clone with a count of one. Other nucleotide sequences from this sample produce the same CDR3. The CDR3 bases are TGTGCCAGTAGCGTGGGGAGCACTGAAGCTTTCTTT. This gives the protein CASSVGSTEAFF. This chain connects TRBV6-6 to TRBJ1-1; D gene ambiguous. Looked up from germline, CDR1 is MNHNY and CDR2 is SVGAGI (reference sequence). Trimming took off 9 bases at V and 4 bases at J, with 12 bases between the two ends. This CDR3 contains 12 residues.